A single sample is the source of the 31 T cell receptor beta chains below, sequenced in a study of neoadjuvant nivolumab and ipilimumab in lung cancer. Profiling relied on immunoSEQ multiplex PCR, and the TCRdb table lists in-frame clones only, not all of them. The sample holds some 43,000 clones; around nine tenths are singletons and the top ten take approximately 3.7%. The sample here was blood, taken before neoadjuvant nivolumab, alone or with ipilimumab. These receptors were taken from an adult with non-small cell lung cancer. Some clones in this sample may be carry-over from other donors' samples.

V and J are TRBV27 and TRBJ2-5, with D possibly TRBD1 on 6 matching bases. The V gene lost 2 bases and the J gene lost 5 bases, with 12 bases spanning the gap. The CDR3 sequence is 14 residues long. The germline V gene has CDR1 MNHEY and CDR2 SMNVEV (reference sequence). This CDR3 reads CASSLRGTAETQYF. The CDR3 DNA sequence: TGTGCCAGCAGTTTAAGGGGGACGGCGGAGACCCAGTACTTC.

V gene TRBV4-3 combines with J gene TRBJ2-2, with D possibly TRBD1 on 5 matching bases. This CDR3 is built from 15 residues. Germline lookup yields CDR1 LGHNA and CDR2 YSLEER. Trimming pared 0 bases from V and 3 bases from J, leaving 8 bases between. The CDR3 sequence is CASSQDPGHTGELFF. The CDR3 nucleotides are TGCGCCAGCAGCCAAGATCCAGGGCACACCGGGGAGCTGTTTTTT.

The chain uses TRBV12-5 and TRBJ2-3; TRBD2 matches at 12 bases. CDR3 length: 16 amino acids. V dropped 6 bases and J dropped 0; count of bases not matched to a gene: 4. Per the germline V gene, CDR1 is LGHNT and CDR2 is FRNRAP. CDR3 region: CASGSGTSGSTDTQYF. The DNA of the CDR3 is TGTGCTAGTGGCTCCGGGACTAGCGGGAGCACAGATACGCAGTATTTT.

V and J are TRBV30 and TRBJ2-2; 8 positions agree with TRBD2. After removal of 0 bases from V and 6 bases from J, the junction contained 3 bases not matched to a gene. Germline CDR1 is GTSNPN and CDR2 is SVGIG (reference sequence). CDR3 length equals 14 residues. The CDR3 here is CAWSVRAGAGELFF. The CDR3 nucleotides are TGTGCCTGGAGTGTACGAGCGGGAGCCGGGGAGCTGTTTTTT.

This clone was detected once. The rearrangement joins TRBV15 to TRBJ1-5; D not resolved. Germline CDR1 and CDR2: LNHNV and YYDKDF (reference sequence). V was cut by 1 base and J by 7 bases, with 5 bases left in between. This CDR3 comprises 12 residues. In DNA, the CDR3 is TGTGCCACCAGCAGAGTAGGACAGCCCCAGCATTTT. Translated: CATSRVGQPQHF.

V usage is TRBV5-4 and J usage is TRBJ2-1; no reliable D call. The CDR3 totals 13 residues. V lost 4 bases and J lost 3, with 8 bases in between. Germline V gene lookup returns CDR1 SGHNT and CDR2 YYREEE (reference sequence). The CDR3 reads CASSRPSYNEQFF. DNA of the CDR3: TGTGCCAGCAGCCGGCCTAGCTACAATGAGCAGTTCTTC.

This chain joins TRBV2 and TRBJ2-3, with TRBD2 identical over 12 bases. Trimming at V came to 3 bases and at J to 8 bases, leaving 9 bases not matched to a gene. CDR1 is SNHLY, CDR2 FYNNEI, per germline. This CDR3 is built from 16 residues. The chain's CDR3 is CASSDWLAGGAGTQYF. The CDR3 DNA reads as TGTGCCAGCAGTGACTGGCTAGCGGGAGGGGCAGGTACGCAGTATTTT.

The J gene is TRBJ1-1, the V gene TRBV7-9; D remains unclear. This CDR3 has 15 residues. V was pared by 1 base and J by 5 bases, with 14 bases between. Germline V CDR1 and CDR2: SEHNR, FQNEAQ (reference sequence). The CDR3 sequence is CASSLVKASRTEAFF. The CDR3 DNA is TGTGCCAGCAGCTTAGTGAAGGCGAGTAGGACTGAAGCTTTCTTT.

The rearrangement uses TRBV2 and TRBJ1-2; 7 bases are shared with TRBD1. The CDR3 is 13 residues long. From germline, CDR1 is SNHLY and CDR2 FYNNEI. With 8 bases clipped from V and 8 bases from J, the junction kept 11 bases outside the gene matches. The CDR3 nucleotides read TGTGCCAGCCTTGAGACAGGGTATCAAGGCTACACCTTC. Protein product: CASLETGYQGYTF.

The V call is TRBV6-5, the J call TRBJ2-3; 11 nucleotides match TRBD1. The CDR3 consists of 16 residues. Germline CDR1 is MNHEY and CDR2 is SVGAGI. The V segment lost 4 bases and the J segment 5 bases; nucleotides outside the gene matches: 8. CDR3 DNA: TGTGCCAGCAGTTTATCGGACAGGGGGCGCGGAGATACGCAGTATTTT. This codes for CASSLSDRGRGDTQYF.

The CDR3 reads CASSERGTYEQYF. CDR3 DNA: TGTGCCAGCAGTGAGCGGGGGACCTACGAGCAGTACTTC. The chain uses TRBV2 and TRBJ2-7, with 7 bases matching TRBD2. Germline lookup yields CDR1 SNHLY and CDR2 FYNNEI. The CDR3 covers 13 residues. Trimming cost V 3 bases and J 2 bases; bases outside gene matches: 1.

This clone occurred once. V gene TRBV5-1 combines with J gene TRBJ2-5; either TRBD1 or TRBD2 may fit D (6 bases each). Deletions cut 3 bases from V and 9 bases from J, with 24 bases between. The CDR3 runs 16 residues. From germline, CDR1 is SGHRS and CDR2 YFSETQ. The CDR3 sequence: CASSSGGSGRPGAQYF. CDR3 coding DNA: TGCGCCAGCAGCTCCGGGGGCTCGGGGCGGCCCGGGGCCCAGTACTTC.

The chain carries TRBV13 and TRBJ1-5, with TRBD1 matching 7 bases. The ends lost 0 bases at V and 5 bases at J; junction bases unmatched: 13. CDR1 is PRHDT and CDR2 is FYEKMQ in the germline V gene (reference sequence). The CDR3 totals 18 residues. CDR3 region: CASSLGRGQAAAHQPQHF. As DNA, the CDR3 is TGTGCCAGCAGCTTAGGCCGTGGACAGGCGGCCGCGCATCAGCCCCAGCATTTT.

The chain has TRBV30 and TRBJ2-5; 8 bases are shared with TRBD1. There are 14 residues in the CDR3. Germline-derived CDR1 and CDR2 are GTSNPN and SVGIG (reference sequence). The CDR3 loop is CASAGGQGHGTQYF. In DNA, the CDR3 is TGTGCATCTGCAGGGGGCCAAGGCCATGGGACCCAGTACTTC.

The CDR3 spells CSVRREGGQAGELFF. The CDR3 region has the DNA TGCAGCGTCCGCCGGGAGGGGGGGCAGGCCGGGGAGCTGTTTTTT. The rearrangement joins TRBV29-1 to TRBJ2-2; 8 nucleotides match TRBD2. V gave up 6 bases and J gave up 6 bases; unmatched junction bases: 12. Per germline, CDR1 SQVTM and CDR2 ANQGSEA. This CDR3 region has 15 residues.

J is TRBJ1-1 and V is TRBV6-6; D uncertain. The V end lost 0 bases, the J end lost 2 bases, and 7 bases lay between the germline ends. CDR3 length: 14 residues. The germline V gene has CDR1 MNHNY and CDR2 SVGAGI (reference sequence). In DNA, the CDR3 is TGTGCCAGCAGTTACTCTCCGGGTAACACTGAAGCTTTCTTT. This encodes CASSYSPGNTEAFF.

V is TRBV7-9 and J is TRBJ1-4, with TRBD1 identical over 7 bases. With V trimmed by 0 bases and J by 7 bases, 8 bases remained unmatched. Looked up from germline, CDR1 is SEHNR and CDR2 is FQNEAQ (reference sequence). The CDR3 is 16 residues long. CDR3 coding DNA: TGTGCCAGCAGCTTAGCGGTACAGGGGTTAGGTGAAAAACTGTTTTTT. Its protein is CASSLAVQGLGEKLFF.

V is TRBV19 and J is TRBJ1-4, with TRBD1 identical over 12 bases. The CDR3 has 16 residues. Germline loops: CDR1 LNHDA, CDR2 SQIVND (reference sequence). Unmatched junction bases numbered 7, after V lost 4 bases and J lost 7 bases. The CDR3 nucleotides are TGTGCCAGTAGTAAGAGGGGACAGGGGGCGCGTGAAAAACTGTTTTTT. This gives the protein CASSKRGQGAREKLFF. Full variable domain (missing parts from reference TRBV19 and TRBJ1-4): DGGITQSPKYLFRKEGQNVTLSCEQNLNHDAMYWYRQDPGQGLRLIYYSQIVNDFQKGDIAEGYSVSREKKESFPLTVTSAQKNPTAFYLCASSKRGQGAREKLFFGSGTQLSVL.

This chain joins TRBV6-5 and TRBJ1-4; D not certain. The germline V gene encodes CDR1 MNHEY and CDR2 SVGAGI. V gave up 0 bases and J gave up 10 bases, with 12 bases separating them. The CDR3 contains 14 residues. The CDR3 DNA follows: TGTGCCAGCAGTTACTCGAAGGTTTCACGAAAACTGTTTTTT. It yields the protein CASSYSKVSRKLFF.

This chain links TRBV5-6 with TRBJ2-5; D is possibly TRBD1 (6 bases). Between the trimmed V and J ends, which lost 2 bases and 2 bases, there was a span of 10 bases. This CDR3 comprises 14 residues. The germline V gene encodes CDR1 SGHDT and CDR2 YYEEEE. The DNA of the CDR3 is TGTGCCAGCAGCTTAGGACAGCCTCAAGAGACCCAGTACTTC. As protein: CASSLGQPQETQYF.

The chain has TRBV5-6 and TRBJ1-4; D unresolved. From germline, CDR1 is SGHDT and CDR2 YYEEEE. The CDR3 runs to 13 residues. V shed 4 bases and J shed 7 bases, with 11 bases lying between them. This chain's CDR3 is CASSPTPPEKLFF. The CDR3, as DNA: TGTGCCAGCAGCCCCACCCCCCCTGAAAAACTGTTTTTT.

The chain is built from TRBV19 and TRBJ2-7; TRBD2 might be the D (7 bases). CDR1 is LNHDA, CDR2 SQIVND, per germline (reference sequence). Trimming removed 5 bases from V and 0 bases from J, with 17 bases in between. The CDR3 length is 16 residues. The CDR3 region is CASSAGRGKSSYEQYF. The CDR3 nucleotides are TGTGCCAGTAGTGCGGGGAGGGGGAAGAGCTCCTACGAGCAGTACTTC.

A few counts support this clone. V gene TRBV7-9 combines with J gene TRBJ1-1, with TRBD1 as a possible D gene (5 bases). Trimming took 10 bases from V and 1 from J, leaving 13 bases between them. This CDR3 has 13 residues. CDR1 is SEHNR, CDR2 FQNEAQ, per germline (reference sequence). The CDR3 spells CAIARQQNTEAFF. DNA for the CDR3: TGTGCCATCGCAAGACAGCAGAACACTGAAGCTTTCTTT.

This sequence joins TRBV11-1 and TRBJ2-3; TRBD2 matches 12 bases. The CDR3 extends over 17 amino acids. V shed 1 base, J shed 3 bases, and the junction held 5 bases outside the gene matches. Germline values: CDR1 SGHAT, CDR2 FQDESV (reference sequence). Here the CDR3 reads CASSLGSSGRGTDTQYF. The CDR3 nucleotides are TGTGCCAGCAGCTTAGGGTCTAGCGGGAGGGGGACAGATACGCAGTATTTT. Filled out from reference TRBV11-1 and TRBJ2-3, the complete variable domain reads EAEVAQSPRYKITEKSQAVAFWCDPISGHATLYWYRQILGQGPELLVQFQDESVVDDSQLPKDRFSAERLKGVDSTLKIQPAELGDSAMYLCASSLGSSGRGTDTQYFGPGTRLTVL.

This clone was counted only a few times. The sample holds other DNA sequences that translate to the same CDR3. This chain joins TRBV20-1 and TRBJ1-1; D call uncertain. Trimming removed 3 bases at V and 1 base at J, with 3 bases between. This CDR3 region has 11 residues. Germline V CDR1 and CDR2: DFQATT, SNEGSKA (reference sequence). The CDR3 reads CSARGNTEAFF. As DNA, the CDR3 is TGCAGTGCTAGGGGGAACACTGAAGCTTTCTTT.

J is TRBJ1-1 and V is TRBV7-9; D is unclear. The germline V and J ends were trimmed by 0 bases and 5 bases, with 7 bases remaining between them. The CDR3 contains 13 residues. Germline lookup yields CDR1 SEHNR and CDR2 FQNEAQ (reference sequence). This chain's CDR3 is CASSLAPVTEAFF. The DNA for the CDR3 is TGTGCCAGCAGCTTAGCGCCTGTGACTGAAGCTTTCTTT.

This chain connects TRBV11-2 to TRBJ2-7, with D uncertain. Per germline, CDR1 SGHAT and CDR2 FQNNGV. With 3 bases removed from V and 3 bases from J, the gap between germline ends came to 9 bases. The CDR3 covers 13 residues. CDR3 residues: CASSFESYYEQYF. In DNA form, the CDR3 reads TGTGCCAGCAGCTTTGAGAGTTACTACGAGCAGTACTTC.

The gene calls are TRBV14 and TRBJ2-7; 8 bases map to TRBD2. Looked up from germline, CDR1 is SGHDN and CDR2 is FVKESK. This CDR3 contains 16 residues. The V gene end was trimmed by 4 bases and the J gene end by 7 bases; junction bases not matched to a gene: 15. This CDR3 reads CASSLGGAGVLSEQYF. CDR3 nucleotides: TGTGCCAGCAGCCTCGGGGGAGCGGGAGTATTATCGGAGCAGTACTTC.

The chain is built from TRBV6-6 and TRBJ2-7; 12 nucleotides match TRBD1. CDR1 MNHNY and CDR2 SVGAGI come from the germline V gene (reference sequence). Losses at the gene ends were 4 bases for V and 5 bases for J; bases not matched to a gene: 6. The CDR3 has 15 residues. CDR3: CASSFTGTGGNEQYF. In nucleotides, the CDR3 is TGTGCCAGCAGTTTCACCGGGACAGGGGGCAACGAGCAGTACTTC.

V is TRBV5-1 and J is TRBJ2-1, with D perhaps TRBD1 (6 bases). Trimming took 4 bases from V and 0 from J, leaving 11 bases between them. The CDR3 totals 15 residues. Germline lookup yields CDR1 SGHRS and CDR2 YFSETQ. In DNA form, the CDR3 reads TGCGCCAGCAGCCTCCGGGACACCTCCTACAATGAGCAGTTCTTC. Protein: CASSLRDTSYNEQFF.

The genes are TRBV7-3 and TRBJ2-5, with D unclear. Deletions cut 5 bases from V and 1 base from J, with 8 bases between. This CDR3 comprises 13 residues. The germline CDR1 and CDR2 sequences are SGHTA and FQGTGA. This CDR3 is CASSPVPQETQYF. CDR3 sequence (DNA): TGTGCCAGCAGCCCGGTACCCCAAGAGACCCAGTACTTC. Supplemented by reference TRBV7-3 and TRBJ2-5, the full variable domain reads GAGVSQTPSNKVTEKGKYVELRCDPISGHTALYWYRQSLGQGPEFLIYFQGTGAADDSGLPNDRFFAVRPEGSVSTLKIQRTERGDSAVYLCASSPVPQETQYFGPGTRLLVL.